What follows are 32 T cell receptor beta chains derived from one specimen sequenced in a study of CD8+ T cells in alopecia areata (dated 2018 in TCRdb). Library preparation was by the immunoSEQ multiplex PCR assay. For TCR sequencing, RNA was extracted from every sample and reverse transcribed into cDNA to serve as template. The table was pulled from immuneACCESS by TCRdb, which kept in-frame rearrangements only. Such tables lose some clones; where checked, under half of the loss comes from unresolved V genes, and the rest has no known cause. In this sample, some 120,000 clones appear, none counted once only. The ten largest clones take up 15% to 20% of the sample. Sequenced: lesional skin. These receptors all come from a C3H/HeJ mouse with alopecia areata. Mice in this strain carry MHC haplotype H2-k.

Comments on this clone: The listed genes are named as in mouse. The CDR3 region is CASGDLRGKGNYAEQFF. The CDR3 DNA, read in part, is TGTGCCAGCGGCGATCTCAGGGGGAAAGGTAACTATGCT. V and J are TRBV13-2 and TRBJ2-1; TRBD1 matches at 7 bases. From the germline J gene comes the end of the CDR3, since the read stops 4 residues before it. In germline, CDR1 is NNHNN, CDR2 SYGAGS (reference sequence). V shed 5 bases, J shed 0 bases, and the junction held 11 bases outside the gene matches. This CDR3 is built from 17 residues.

A remark on this clone: Gene names and germline refer to mouse. The sequence runs out 4 residues before the end of the CDR3; the remainder is reconstructed from the germline J gene. The rearrangement uses TRBV13-1 and TRBJ1-2; no firm D call. This CDR3 has 13 residues. Trimming removed 4 bases at V and 1 base at J, with 8 bases between. Germline lookup yields CDR1 NSHNY and CDR2 SYGAGN. Partial CDR3 DNA: TGTGCCAGCAGTCACAGCTTAAACTCC. This gives the protein CASSHSLNS. The CDR3 in full is CASSHSLNSDYTF.

This clone was counted between two and nine times. All gene names here are mouse names. The CDR3 end is not reached by the read, which stops 4 residues before it; the germline J gene fills it in. Other DNA sequences of this sample code for an identical CDR3. This chain uses TRBV1 with TRBJ2-1; 7 nucleotides align to TRBD2. The CDR3 consists of 14 residues. The V gene end was trimmed by 3 bases and the J gene end by 4 bases; junction bases not matched to a gene: 3. Germline V gene data show CDR1 as NSQYPW and CDR2 as LRSPGD (reference sequence). Partial CDR3 DNA: TGCACCTGCAGTGCCCGGGGGGGGTATGCT. Its translation is CTCSARGGYA. The full CDR3 sequence reads CTCSARGGYAEQFF.

For this clone: Each gene name is a mouse one. The missing CDR3 end, 4 residues past where the read stops, is filled in from the germline J gene. The J gene is TRBJ1-4, the V gene TRBV13-1, with TRBD1 matching 7 bases. This CDR3 region has 16 residues. Trimming at V came to 1 base and at J to 3 bases, leaving 6 bases not matched to a gene. CDR1 and CDR2 from the germline V gene are NSHNY and SYGAGN. This chain's CDR3 is CASSDFTGVANERLFF. The part of the CDR3 DNA that was read is TGTGCCAGCAGTGATTTCACAGGGGTTGCCAACGAA.

Details on this clone: Germline and genes here are mouse. Read coverage stops 4 residues before the CDR3 terminus; the germline J gene supplies the remainder. The chain joins TRBV17 to TRBJ2-5, with 8 bases aligning to TRBD2. This CDR3 comprises 17 residues. Germline V lookup: CDR1 MNHDT, CDR2 YYDKIL. V lost 0 bases, J lost 2 bases, and 7 bases stayed unmatched. CDR3 bases read: TGTGCTAGCAGTAGAGATCTCAGCCTGGGGGGCCAAGAC. This gives the protein CASSRDLSLGGQD. The whole CDR3 protein reads CASSRDLSLGGQDTQYF. Combining the CDR3 with reference TRBV17 and TRBJ2-5 gives the whole variable domain DTTVKQNPRYKLARVGKPVNLICSQTMNHDTMYWYQKKPNQAPKLLLFYYDKILNREADTFEKFQSSRPNNSFCSLYIGSAGLEYSAMYLCASSRDLSLGGQDTQYFGPGTRLLVL.

The table lists this clone with a few counts. Genes here carry mouse names. The CDR3 is cut off 4 residues early in the read; its end comes from the germline J gene. The chain uses TRBV19 and TRBJ2-3; TRBD2 aligns across 9 bases. V lost 2 bases and J lost 0; bases outside the gene matches: 10. The CDR3 has 18 residues. In germline, CDR1 is FNHDT, CDR2 SITEND (reference sequence). The DNA read from the CDR3 is TGTGCCAGCAGTATTCTGGGGGGGTTTTCATCTAGTGCAGAA. It yields the protein CASSILGGFSSSAE. The full CDR3 protein reads CASSILGGFSSSAETLYF.

This clone was seen a handful of times. Mouse gene names and germline throughout. The observed sequence ends 4 residues before the CDR3 terminus, with the missing tail filled in from the germline J gene. The V gene is TRBV13-3, the J gene TRBJ2-7; TRBD1 matches 10 bases. The CDR3 sequence is 14 residues long. Germline CDR1 reads NNHDY; CDR2 reads SYVADS. The part of the CDR3 DNA that was read is TGTGCCAGTCAATCGACAGGGGGCGGGTAT. It codes for CASQSTGGGY. The whole CDR3 sequence is CASQSTGGGYEQYF.

Points on this clone: The genes are named according to mouse. The read falls 4 residues short of the CDR3 end, and the missing part is taken from the germline J gene. The rearrangement links TRBV1 to TRBJ2-5, with D possibly matching TRBD1 (6 bases). CDR1 and CDR2 (germline): NSQYPW, LRSPGD (reference sequence). V was shortened by 8 bases and J by 1 base, with 10 bases between the two germline ends. This CDR3 has 13 amino acids. Partial CDR3 DNA: TGCACCTGCTCAGCAGGGGACCAAGAC. Encoded protein: CTCSAGDQD. In full, the CDR3 reads CTCSAGDQDTQYF.

This clone has more than one count but fewer than ten. The germline and genes are mouse ones. Sequencing ends 4 residues short of the CDR3 end; the germline J gene provides the rest. V gene TRBV13-3 combines with J gene TRBJ1-1; TRBD1 is a possible D gene (5 bases). This CDR3 comprises 12 residues. From germline, CDR1 is NNHDY and CDR2 SYVADS. CDR3 loop: CASSNKGTEVFF. CDR3 DNA, as far as it was read: TGTGCCAGCAGTAATAAGGGGACA.

On this clone: The junction and the germline gene differ at one end; a read error may be behind it. Here the gene names and germline are mouse. The CDR3 end falls 4 residues outside the read, so it is completed with the germline J gene. The V and J genes are TRBV13-3 and TRBJ2-7; TRBD1 might be the D (5 bases). The CDR3 contains 12 residues. Germline lookup yields CDR1 NNHDY and CDR2 SYVADS. CDR3 loop: CGSRRTNYEQYF. The CDR3 DNA, read in part, is TGTGGCAGCAGACGGACAAACTAT.

This clone was seen only a few times. Gene names and germline refer to mouse. From the germline J gene comes the end of the CDR3, since the read stops 4 residues before it. This chain uses TRBV17 with TRBJ1-1, with TRBD1 as a possible D gene (6 bases). The CDR3 loop spans 16 amino acids. Germline assignment: CDR1 MNHDT and CDR2 YYDKIL. Trimming left V 0 bases short and J 1 base short, with 12 bases between. Here the CDR3 reads CASSRDPGQLNTEVFF. Partial CDR3 DNA: TGTGCTAGCAGTAGAGATCCGGGACAACTAAACACA.

This clone was picked up many times. Gene names follow the mouse nomenclature. The CDR3 is cut off 4 residues early in the read; its end comes from the germline J gene. The J gene is TRBJ2-1, the V gene TRBV13-3, with 12 bases that match TRBD2. This CDR3 has 16 residues. The ends lost 3 bases at V and 3 bases at J; junction bases unmatched: 4. Germline loops: CDR1 NNHDY, CDR2 SYVADS. CDR3 loop: CASSGDWGGVYAEQFF. The sequenced CDR3 bases are TGTGCCAGCAGTGGCGACTGGGGGGGCGTCTATGCT.

This clone was picked up a small number of times. Each gene name is a mouse one. The read terminates 4 residues ahead of where the CDR3 ends, so the germline J gene completes it. The V and J genes are TRBV13-3 and TRBJ2-1, with 9 bases matching TRBD2. Germline CDR1 NNHDY, CDR2 SYVADS. Losses at the gene ends were 5 bases for V and 6 bases for J; bases not matched to a gene: 9. This CDR3 spans 15 amino acids. Incomplete CDR3 DNA: TGTGCCAGCAGAGCCCTTGGGGGGGCGCTTGCT. Protein sequence: CASRALGGALA. The CDR3, in full, reads CASRALGGALAEQFF.

Points on this clone: Each gene name is a mouse one. The sequenced fragment ends 4 residues before the CDR3 boundary, so the rest is inferred from the germline J gene. The V and J genes are TRBV13-2 and TRBJ1-1, with 8 bases lining up with TRBD1. Germline trimming cut 5 bases from V and 3 bases from J; bases unmatched to any gene: 3. CDR3 length: 13 residues. Germline assignment: CDR1 NNHNN and CDR2 SYGAGS (reference sequence). The CDR3 reads CASGDREHTEVFF. The part of the CDR3 DNA that was read is TGTGCCAGCGGGGACAGGGAACACACA.

This clone occurred a few times. Here the gene names and germline are mouse. Read data end 4 residues before the CDR3 end; the end is taken from the germline J gene. The rearrangement uses TRBV13-3 and TRBJ2-3; 12 positions match TRBD2. V shed 3 bases and J 1 base; nucleotides not matched to a gene: 6. Germline lookup yields CDR1 NNHDY and CDR2 SYVADS. The CDR3 is made up of 17 amino acids. The CDR3 sequence: CASSGTGGGGGAETLYF. The covered CDR3 bases are TGTGCCAGCAGTGGGACTGGGGGGGGTGGCGGTGCAGAA.

This clone was counted between two and nine times. TCRdb's protein and the DNA translation differ at residue 12; the protein here comes from the DNA. Gene names and germline match the mouse. The CDR3 goes on 3 residues after the read ends, and that part is filled in from the germline J gene. The chain couples TRBV13-3 to TRBJ1-3, with TRBD1 matching 8 bases. Per the germline V gene, CDR1 is NNHDY and CDR2 is SYVADS. Germline trimming cut 3 bases from V and 3 bases from J; bases unmatched to any gene: 5. The length of the CDR3 is 15 residues. The CDR3 here is CASSAGGAVGNTLYF. The sequenced CDR3 bases are TGTGCCAGCAGTGCAGGGGGCGCAGTTGGAAATACG.

This clone was detected a few times. The genes and germline here are from mouse. The read halts 4 residues ahead of the CDR3 end, with the missing end drawn from the germline J gene. The chain is built from TRBV13-3 and TRBJ2-3; 7 bases line up with TRBD1. CDR3 length: 15 residues. With 3 bases clipped from V and 0 bases from J, the junction kept 4 bases outside the gene matches. Germline CDR1 and CDR2: NNHDY and SYVADS. CDR3 DNA, as far as it was read: TGTGCCAGCAGTGCAGGGGGAGGGAGTGCAGAA. Amino acid sequence: CASSAGGGSAE. The full CDR3 protein is CASSAGGGSAETLYF.

This clone was seen a few times. Genes and germline come from the mouse. Coverage ceases 4 residues before the CDR3 finishes, and the germline J gene fills in the end. The rearrangement links TRBV14 to TRBJ2-1; the match to TRBD1 covers 7 bases. The CDR3 runs to 15 residues. Looked up from germline, CDR1 is SGHDT and CDR2 is FRDEAV. Trimming removed 1 base from V and 3 bases from J; junction bases left unmatched: 4. The CDR3 reads CASSFRDSIYAEQFF. The DNA read from the CDR3 is TGTGCCAGCAGTTTCCGGGACAGCATCTATGCT.

About this clone itself: The gene symbols are mouse symbols. The read is 4 residues too short to cover the CDR3 end, so that end is filled in from the germline J gene. The chain combines TRBV19 with TRBJ2-3; the match to TRBD2 covers 8 bases. Trimming cost V 2 bases and J 3 bases; bases outside gene matches: 5. Germline loops: CDR1 FNHDT, CDR2 SITEND (reference sequence). The CDR3 runs to 15 residues. CDR3 amino acids: CASSMGGQVAETLYF. The DNA read from the CDR3 is TGTGCCAGCAGTATGGGGGGGCAAGTGGCAGAA.

As to this clone: The gene symbols are mouse symbols. The read stops 4 residues short of the end of the CDR3; the missing end is completed from the germline J gene. This chain joins TRBV1 and TRBJ1-4, with 7 bases aligning to TRBD1. V gave up 1 base and J gave up 4 bases; unmatched junction bases: 3. CDR3 size: 15 residues. CDR1 is NSQYPW, CDR2 LRSPGD, per germline (reference sequence). The CDR3 bases that were read are TGCACCTGCAGTGCAGGTCCAGGGGGCAACGAA. Its translation: CTCSAGPGGNE. The entire CDR3 sequence reads CTCSAGPGGNERLFF.

Concerning this clone: Each gene name is a mouse one. The CDR3 end lies 4 residues beyond the end of the read and is filled in from the germline J gene. The chain is built from TRBV1 and TRBJ2-3; D is uncertain. The ends were cut back, 3 bases at V and 1 base at J, with 8 bases in the middle. The CDR3 runs 14 residues. Per germline, CDR1 NSQYPW and CDR2 LRSPGD (reference sequence). The CDR3 loop is CTCSAFLGAETLYF. The part of the CDR3 DNA that was read is TGCACCTGCAGTGCGTTTCTGGGTGCAGAA.

In regard to this clone: Genes and germline are mouse. Read coverage stops 4 residues before the CDR3 terminus; the germline J gene supplies the remainder. The chain carries TRBV19 and TRBJ2-4; the match to TRBD2 covers 10 bases. The CDR3 has 14 residues. Germline V CDR1 and CDR2: FNHDT, SITEND (reference sequence). Here the CDR3 reads CASSPHWGGNTLYF. CDR3 DNA, as far as it was read: TGTGCCAGCAGCCCTCACTGGGGGGGAAAC.

On this clone: The gene names here belong to mouse. The missing CDR3 end, 4 residues past where the read stops, is filled in from the germline J gene. The chain employs TRBV19 and TRBJ2-3; D may be TRBD2 (7 bases). Trimming pared 1 base from V and 1 base from J, leaving 13 bases between. Germline CDR1 and CDR2: FNHDT and SITEND (reference sequence). This CDR3 is 16 amino acids long. The DNA read from the CDR3 is TGTGCCAGCAGTATATCGGGGGGCGCCGGTGCAGAA. Translating gives CASSISGGAGAE. The CDR3 reads in full as CASSISGGAGAETLYF. Looking up the rest from reference TRBV19 and TRBJ2-3 gives the full variable domain: GGIITQTPKFLIGQEGQKLTLKCQQNFNHDTMYWYRQDSGKGLRLIYYSITENDLQKGDLSEGYDASREKKSSFSLTVTSAQKNEMAVFLCASSISGGAGAETLYFGSGTRLTVL.

This clone has just a few counts. These gene names are mouse names. The read terminates 4 residues before the CDR3 end, so the remaining end is supplied by the germline J gene. V is TRBV13-2 and J is TRBJ2-1; 10 bases match TRBD2. With V trimmed by 2 bases and J by 4 bases, 6 bases remained unmatched. The CDR3 extends over 16 amino acids. Germline CDR1 is NNHNN and CDR2 is SYGAGS (reference sequence). CDR3 amino acids: CASGEPGGASYAEQFF. The CDR3 bases that were read are TGTGCCAGCGGTGAGCCTGGGGGGGCGTCTTATGCT.

Turning to this clone: Germline and genes: mouse. The read gets to within 4 residues of the CDR3 end, and the germline J gene fills in the rest. This rearrangement joins TRBV13-1 to TRBJ2-4; 7 positions match TRBD1. CDR1 is NSHNY and CDR2 is SYGAGN in the germline V gene. The CDR3 has 14 residues. With 1 base clipped from V and 3 bases from J, the junction kept 2 bases outside the gene matches. CDR3 protein: CASSDNRGQNTLYF. The CDR3 bases that were read are TGTGCCAGCAGTGATAACAGGGGCCAAAAC.

Only a few counts were recorded for this clone. The germline and genes are mouse ones. The read terminates 4 residues ahead of where the CDR3 ends, so the germline J gene completes it. The chain is built from TRBV19 and TRBJ1-4; the match to TRBD1 covers 9 bases. There are 13 residues in the CDR3. Germline CDR1 and CDR2: FNHDT and SITEND (reference sequence). Losses at the gene ends were 5 bases for V and 4 bases for J; bases not matched to a gene: 0. CDR3 loop: CASRTGGNERLFF. The covered CDR3 bases are TGTGCCAGCAGGACAGGGGGCAACGAA.

This clone was seen a handful of times. Gene names are the mouse ones. Read data end 4 residues before the CDR3 end; the end is taken from the germline J gene. The V and J genes are TRBV17 and TRBJ2-1; TRBD2 aligns across 10 bases. Trimming removed 0 bases from V and 3 bases from J; junction bases left unmatched: 2. This CDR3 is built from 16 residues. Germline-derived CDR1 and CDR2 are MNHDT and YYDKIL. The DNA read from the CDR3 is TGTGCTAGCAGTAGAGACTGGGGGGGCGCCTATGCT. Protein product: CASSRDWGGAYA. From start to end, the CDR3 is CASSRDWGGAYAEQFF. The whole variable domain, filled in from reference TRBV17 and TRBJ2-1, reads DTTVKQNPRYKLARVGKPVNLICSQTMNHDTMYWYQKKPNQAPKLLLFYYDKILNREADTFEKFQSSRPNNSFCSLYIGSAGLEYSAMYLCASSRDWGGAYAEQFFGPGTRLTVL.

A remark on this clone: Each gene name is a mouse one. The read falls 4 residues short of the CDR3 end, and the missing part is taken from the germline J gene. The chain couples TRBV17 to TRBJ2-7, with 14 bases identical to TRBD2. The germline V gene encodes CDR1 MNHDT and CDR2 YYDKIL. V was clipped by 6 bases and J by 1 base; unmatched bases: 20. This CDR3 contains 21 residues. CDR3 residues: CASSPDSNPGLGGLWSYEQYF. The sequenced CDR3 bases are TGTGCTAGCAGCCCAGACAGCAATCCGGGACTGGGGGGGCTTTGGTCCTAT. Using reference TRBV17 and TRBJ2-7 for the parts outside the CDR3, the full variable domain is DTTVKQNPRYKLARVGKPVNLICSQTMNHDTMYWYQKKPNQAPKLLLFYYDKILNREADTFEKFQSSRPNNSFCSLYIGSAGLEYSAMYLCASSPDSNPGLGGLWSYEQYFGPGTRLTVL.

Points on this clone: Gene labels here are mouse ones. The missing CDR3 end, 4 residues past where the read stops, is filled in from the germline J gene. The chain joins TRBV5 to TRBJ2-3; D perhaps matches TRBD1 (6 bases). The CDR3 totals 14 residues. Trimming took off 4 bases at V and 3 bases at J, with 11 bases between the two ends. Germline-derived CDR1 and CDR2 are LGHNA and YNLKQL (reference sequence). The sequenced CDR3 bases are TGTGCCAGCAGCCCATCAGACAGGGCAGAA. As protein: CASSPSDRAE. The whole CDR3 sequence is CASSPSDRAETLYF.

As regards this clone: Gene names denote mouse genes. The read ends 4 residues before the CDR3 terminus; that terminus is restored from the germline J gene. This chain joins TRBV13-2 and TRBJ2-2; 12 positions agree with TRBD2. With 5 bases clipped from V and 4 bases from J, the junction kept 3 bases outside the gene matches. CDR3 length equals 15 residues. Germline loops: CDR1 NNHNN, CDR2 SYGAGS (reference sequence). The sequenced part of the CDR3 DNA is TGTGCCAGCGGGGGGGACTGGGGGGCCACCGGG. It codes for CASGGDWGATG. The whole CDR3 protein reads CASGGDWGATGQLYF.

This clone was observed a handful of times. Germline and genes here are mouse. The CDR3 extends 4 residues past the end of the read, so its final part is completed from the germline J gene. This chain connects TRBV19 to TRBJ2-7; 11 nucleotides agree with TRBD2. Germline V lookup: CDR1 FNHDT, CDR2 SITEND (reference sequence). The CDR3 runs to 15 residues. The CDR3 bases that were read are TGTGCCAGCAGTACCCCTGACTGGGGGGGTTAT. Protein: CASSTPDWGGY. The CDR3 in full is CASSTPDWGGYEQYF.

This clone was seen many times. The gene names here belong to mouse. The CDR3 is cut off 4 residues early in the read; its end comes from the germline J gene. The chain combines TRBV13-3 with TRBJ1-4; 8 bases line up with TRBD1. Germline-derived CDR1 and CDR2 are NNHDY and SYVADS. This CDR3 has 14 residues. CDR3 amino acids: CASSSGQGGERLFF. The CDR3 DNA, read in part, is TGTGCCAGCAGTTCCGGACAGGGTGGCGAA.